Listed below are T cell receptor beta chains from one sample, sequenced in a study of T cells expressing NK-cell markers. Reanalyzing the 5' RACE reads, TCRdb keeps one entry per CDR3 protein, without DNA. Its table records around 100,000 distinct CDR3 sequences. Material for sequencing was blood T cells: a sorted CD56 or NKG2C T cell subset, CD4+ or CD8+ T cells, or bulk PBMC T cells (not recorded which). The receptor set was obtained from a woman between 18 and 75 years old in good health. The CDR3 runs from the conserved cysteine through the conserved F or W. Fields, in order: V gene, J gene, CDR3 protein.

>TRBV6-4|TRBJ2-1
CASSDTQGWNEQFF
>TRBV29-1|TRBJ1-1
CSVEEITEAFF
>TRBV4-1|TRBJ2-2
CASSQDQTDPTGELFF
>TRBV7-9|TRBJ1-5
CASSSDRFSNQPQHF
>TRBV12-3/TRBV12-4|TRBJ2-3
CASSLAEAGRVADTQYF
>TRBV15|TRBJ2-7
CAISRDDAGTYEQYF
>TRBV23-1|TRBJ2-3
CASSQFGRGTDTQYF
>TRBV20-1|TRBJ2-1
CSGTRTDQPPEQFF
>TRBV5-6|TRBJ1-1
CASSLTPGQGSTEAFF
>TRBV12-3/TRBV12-4|TRBJ2-2
CASSRDRANTGELFF
>TRBV7-2|TRBJ2-1
CASSSGLAGPNEQFF
>TRBV12-3/TRBV12-4|TRBJ1-1
CASRDMTGGVTEAFF
>TRBV7-2|TRBJ2-7
CASSLISGIGSYEQYF
>TRBV4-2|TRBJ1-5
CASSRTRGGNQPQHF
>TRBV29-1|TRBJ1-1
CSVSGTDMNTEAFF
>TRBV5-1|TRBJ2-3
CASSQEGLHRTDTQYF
>TRBV5-1|TRBJ2-2
CASGLIAGAVTGELFF
>TRBV12-3/TRBV12-4|TRBJ2-6
CASSPGQGPDISGANVLTF
>TRBV15|TRBJ1-5
CATSRATEGQPQHF
>TRBV4-2|TRBJ1-2
CASSLPREGYTF
>TRBV4-1|TRBJ1-1
CASSQSFGRNTEAFF
>TRBV29-1|TRBJ2-1
CSVQGNHNEQFF
>TRBV12-3/TRBV12-4|TRBJ1-5
CASTWGGLSNQPQHF
>TRBV12-3/TRBV12-4|TRBJ2-7
CASSLIQGGDYEQYF
>TRBV7-2|TRBJ1-6
CASSFELAPNNSPLHF
>TRBV12-3/TRBV12-4|TRBJ2-5
CASSLARDRQETQYF
>TRBV10-3|TRBJ1-6
CAISTGEGNSPLHF
>TRBV27|TRBJ1-2
CASSFTAVYGYTF
>TRBV7-6|TRBJ2-7
CATSELGGGEQYF
>TRBV7-6|TRBJ2-1
CASSHPDSQVGNEQFF
>TRBV7-9|TRBJ2-7
CASSNPQTLISYEQYF